This is a list of T cell receptor beta chains from one sample in a study of response to subunit inactivated influenza vaccine. TCRdb re-derived calls from the RT-PCR reads in MiXCR, one entry per CDR3 protein. The table shows 500,000 to 600,000 distinct CDR3 sequences, with 11% to 15% occurring only once. This specimen consisted of PBMCs from blood, obtained 11 to 12 days after vaccination. The receptors shown here come from a man over 45 who received an inactivated influenza vaccine. The CDR3 runs from the conserved cysteine through the conserved F or W. The order of the fields is clone size, V gene, J gene, D gene, CDR3 DNA, CDR3 protein. The D gene is left open where the match is weak. For some rows the clone size is stated as once, few or many, or as a class when expanded; others skip it.

>-|TRBV6-5|TRBJ1-2|-
TGTGCCAGCAGTTACAGGGCCCCTAACTATGGCTACACCTTC
CASSYRAPNYGYTF
>-|TRBV11-2|TRBJ2-3|-
TGTGCCAGCAGCTTAGGAACGCGAACAGATACGCAGTATTTT
CASSLGTRTDTQYF
>-|TRBV30|TRBJ1-6|-
TGTGCCTGGAGTGTATCGGGGCGGGACGGCTATAATTCACCCCTCCACTTT
CAWSVSGRDGYNSPLHF
>-|TRBV7-9|TRBJ2-3|-
TGTGCCAGCAGCCACAGACGGTCCCCAGATACGCAGTATTTT
CASSHRRSPDTQYF
>few|TRBV10-1|TRBJ2-1|TRBD1
TGCGCCAGCAGAGGACAGGGGCCCCCGGGGGAGCAGTTCTTC
CASRGQGPPGEQFF
>few|TRBV15|TRBJ1-6|-
TGTGCCACCAGCAATGCACACAGAAATTCACCCCTCCACTTT
CATSNAHRNSPLHF
>-|TRBV12-3/TRBV12-4|TRBJ1-1|TRBD1
TGTGCCAGCCAAGTGGGTGCCAGGGGGTTGAACACTGAAGCTTTCTTT
CASQVGARGLNTEAFF
>-|TRBV20-1|TRBJ2-7|-
TGCAGTGCTAGAGATCCCACAGGGTCCCACGAGCAGTACTTC
CSARDPTGSHEQYF
>few|TRBV6-5|TRBJ2-3|TRBD2
TGTGCCAGCGTTCCAGCGGGGGGTGGAGATACGCAGTATTTT
CASVPAGGGDTQYF
>-|TRBV21-1|TRBJ1-4|-
TGTGCCAGCAGCAAAAGGGGGGACAGGGCGCCCGCAACTAATGAAAAACTGTTTTTT
CASSKRGDRAPATNEKLFF
>-|TRBV4-2|TRBJ1-3|-
TGTGCCAGCAGCCCATACCTCGTCGCGAGCTCTGGAAACACCATATATTTT
CASSPYLVASSGNTIYF
>-|TRBV7-6|TRBJ1-6|TRBD1
TGTGCCAGCAGGAGACAGGGGTCTTCACCCCTCCACTTT
CASRRQGSSPLHF
>-|TRBV5-1|TRBJ2-7|-
TGCGCCAGCGGCCGGGGGCCCTCCCTCTACGAGCAGTACTTC
CASGRGPSLYEQYF
>few|TRBV28|TRBJ2-1|TRBD1
TGTGCCAGCAGTTCACCCCCGGGACAGGGTAATTACAATGAGCAGTTCTTC
CASSSPPGQGNYNEQFF
>few|TRBV7-9|TRBJ1-1|-
TGTGCCAGCAGCCTGAGCGGACAGTGGAACACTGAAGCTTTCTTT
CASSLSGQWNTEAFF
>-|TRBV7-2|TRBJ2-3|TRBD2
TGTGCCAGCAGCTTATGGGTGCCGGGGGGAGATACGCAGTATTTT
CASSLWVPGGDTQYF
>-|TRBV30|TRBJ1-2|-
TGTGCCTGGAGTGTACCCGTGAGGGTGCGCTACACCTTC
CAWSVPVRVRYTF
>-|TRBV6-1|TRBJ1-1|-
TGTGCCAGCAGTAAGGGAGGCTCGTTGAACACTGAAGCTTTCTTT
CASSKGGSLNTEAFF
>-|TRBV12-3/TRBV12-4|TRBJ1-2|TRBD1
TGTGCCAGCAACCCAGGGGGGGGAGGAAGCTACACCTTC
CASNPGGGGSYTF
>many|TRBV5-1|TRBJ2-5|TRBD2
TGCGCCAGCAGCTCAGGAGCGGGACCGATTTGGGAGACCCAGTACTTC
CASSSGAGPIWETQYF
>few|TRBV11-2|TRBJ2-3|-
TGTGCCAGCAGCTTGGGTCGATCTAGCACAGATACGCAGTATTTT
CASSLGRSSTDTQYF
>-|TRBV7-2|TRBJ2-3|TRBD2
TGTGCCAGCAGCTCCCAGCGGGGGGGTGCTAGCACAGATACGCAGTATTTT
CASSSQRGGASTDTQYF
>many|TRBV2|TRBJ2-5|TRBD2
TGTGCCAGCAGTGAAGTAGTAGCGGGGGATTGGATGGGAGAGACCCAGTACTTC
CASSEVVAGDWMGETQYF
>-|TRBV30|TRBJ1-4|-
TGTGCCTGGACCGCCGGGGTAGGGGGTATAAATGAAAAACTGTTTTTT
CAWTAGVGGINEKLFF
>few|TRBV2|TRBJ1-1|-
TGTGCCAGCAGTGGGGGACGGGCCATGAACACTGAAGCTTTCTTT
CASSGGRAMNTEAFF
>-|TRBV14|TRBJ2-7|-
TGTGCCAGCAGGGATTGGGTTGGGGAGCAGTACTTC
CASRDWVGEQYF
>-|TRBV11-2|TRBJ2-5|-
TGTGCCAGCAGCTTAAGGGGACCTGATCAAGAGACCCAGTACTTC
CASSLRGPDQETQYF
>-|TRBV20-1|TRBJ2-3|TRBD2
TGCAGTGCTAGAGAGGGGAAGCGGGAGCGGGCTACGCAGTATTTT
CSAREGKRERATQYF
>-|TRBV30|TRBJ2-1|TRBD1
TGTGCCTGGAAGGGACAGGGGGCCTTCAATGAGCAGTTCTTC
CAWKGQGAFNEQFF
>-|TRBV4-3|TRBJ2-1|-
TGCGCCAGCAGCCAAGAAGGGGACTCTAACAATGAGCAGTTCTTC
CASSQEGDSNNEQFF
>few|TRBV4-3|TRBJ1-1|-
TGCGCCAGCAGCCTCGACAAGTTTAGCACTGAAGCTTTCTTT
CASSLDKFSTEAFF
>many|TRBV5-1|TRBJ2-2|TRBD2
TGCGCCAGCAGCTTGGCCCTAGCGGGAGACAGCACCGGGGAGCTGTTTTTT
CASSLALAGDSTGELFF
>few|TRBV11-1|TRBJ2-6|-
TGTGCCAGCAGTTCCACCGGGACGCCCCACTCTGGGGCCAACGTCCTGACTTTC
CASSSTGTPHSGANVLTF
>many|TRBV25-1|TRBJ2-7|-
TGTGCCAGCAGTGGTTCCGGTACAGGGACCTACGAGCAGTACTTC
CASSGSGTGTYEQYF
>-|TRBV3-1|TRBJ2-1|-
TGTGCCAGCAGCCAAGGCTGGATGGCCTACAATGAGCAGTTCTTC
CASSQGWMAYNEQFF
>-|TRBV6-1|TRBJ2-3|-
TGTGCCAGCACTGCAGCGAGCGGCGCAGATACGCAGTATTTT
CASTAASGADTQYF
>few|TRBV24-1|TRBJ1-2|TRBD1
TGTGCCACCAGTGATGGCAAGACAGGGCTCTATGGCTACACCTTC
CATSDGKTGLYGYTF
>-|TRBV29-1|TRBJ2-2|-
TGCAGCGGCCTGGAGGGCACCGGGGAGCTGTTTTTT
CSGLEGTGELFF
>-|TRBV12-3/TRBV12-4|TRBJ2-7|-
TGTGCCAGCAGTTTAGCCCCCAGAACCGAGCAGTACTTC
CASSLAPRTEQYF
>few|TRBV18|TRBJ2-5|TRBD1
TGTGCCAGCTCACCCTCGGACAGGCGGAAATACTTC
CASSPSDRRKYF
>few|TRBV6-1|TRBJ2-1|-
TGTGCCAGCAGGTTTGCAGTGTCAAGCTCCTACAATGAGCAGTTCTTC
CASRFAVSSSYNEQFF
>many|TRBV3-1|TRBJ2-4|-
TGTGCCAGCAGCCAAGCTCTATTGGGGGCCAAAAACATTCAGTACTTC
CASSQALLGAKNIQYF
>few|TRBV7-9|TRBJ2-5|-
TGTGCCAGCAGCTTAGATGTAAGGTTGGAGACCCAGTACTTC
CASSLDVRLETQYF
>-|TRBV10-3|TRBJ2-5|TRBD1
TGTGCCATCAGTGTAAGTCCGGGACAGGGACAAGAGACCCAGTACTTC
CAISVSPGQGQETQYF